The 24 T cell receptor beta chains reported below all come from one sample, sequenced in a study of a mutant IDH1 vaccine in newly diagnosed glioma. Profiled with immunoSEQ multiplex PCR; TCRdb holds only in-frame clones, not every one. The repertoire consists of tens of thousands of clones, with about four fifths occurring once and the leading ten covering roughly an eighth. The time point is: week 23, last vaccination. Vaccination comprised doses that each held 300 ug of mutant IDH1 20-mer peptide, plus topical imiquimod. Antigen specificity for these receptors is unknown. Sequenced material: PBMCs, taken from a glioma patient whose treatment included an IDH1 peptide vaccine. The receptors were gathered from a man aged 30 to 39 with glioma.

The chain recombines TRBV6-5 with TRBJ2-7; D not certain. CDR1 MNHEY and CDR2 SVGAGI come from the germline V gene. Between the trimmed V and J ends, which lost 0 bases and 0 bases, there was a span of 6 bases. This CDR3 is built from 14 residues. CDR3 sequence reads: CASSYSRGSYEQYF. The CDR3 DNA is TGTGCCAGCAGTTACTCCCGAGGCTCCTACGAGCAGTACTTC.

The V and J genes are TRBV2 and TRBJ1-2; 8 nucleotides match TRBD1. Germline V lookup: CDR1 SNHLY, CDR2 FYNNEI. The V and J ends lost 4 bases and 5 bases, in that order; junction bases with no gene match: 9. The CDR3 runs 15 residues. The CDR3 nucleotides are TGTGCCAGCAGTGTGTTAACAGGGGGAAGTTATGGCTACACCTTC. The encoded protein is CASSVLTGGSYGYTF.

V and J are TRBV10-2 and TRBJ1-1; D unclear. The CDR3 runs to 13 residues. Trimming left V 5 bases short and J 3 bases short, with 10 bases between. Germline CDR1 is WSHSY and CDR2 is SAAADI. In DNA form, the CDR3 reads TGCGCCAGCAGTATGACACGCTACACTGAAGCTTTCTTT. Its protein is CASSMTRYTEAFF.

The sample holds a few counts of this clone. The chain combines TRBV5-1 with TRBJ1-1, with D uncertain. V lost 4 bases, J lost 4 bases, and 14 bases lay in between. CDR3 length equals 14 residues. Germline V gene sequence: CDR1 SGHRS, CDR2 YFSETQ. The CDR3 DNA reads TGCGCCAGCAGCGTGGGGTCGGTGGGCACTGAAGCTTTCTTT. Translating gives CASSVGSVGTEAFF.

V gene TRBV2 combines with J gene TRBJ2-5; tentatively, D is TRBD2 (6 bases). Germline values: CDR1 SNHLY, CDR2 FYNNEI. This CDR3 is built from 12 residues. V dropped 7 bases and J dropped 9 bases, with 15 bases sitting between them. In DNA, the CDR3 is TGTGCCAGCACCGCCGGAGGGGCGGCCCAGTACTTC. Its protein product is CASTAGGAAQYF.

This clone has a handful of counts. The CDR3: CASRTSRDSNQPQHF. DNA of the CDR3: TGCGCCAGCAGGACGTCCCGGGACAGCAATCAGCCCCAGCATTTT. The rearrangement uses TRBV10-1 and TRBJ1-5; D perhaps matches TRBD1 (5 bases). There are 15 residues in the CDR3. Germline CDR1 reads WNHNN; CDR2 reads SYGVQD (reference sequence). Trimming cost V 6 bases and J 1 base, with 13 bases left between them.

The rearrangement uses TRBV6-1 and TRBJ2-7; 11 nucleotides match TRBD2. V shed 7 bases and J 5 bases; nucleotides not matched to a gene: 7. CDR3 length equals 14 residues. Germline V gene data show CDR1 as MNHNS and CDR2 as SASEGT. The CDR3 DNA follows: TGTGCCAGCAAAAGACTAGCGGGAAGGAACGAGCAGTACTTC. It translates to CASKRLAGRNEQYF.

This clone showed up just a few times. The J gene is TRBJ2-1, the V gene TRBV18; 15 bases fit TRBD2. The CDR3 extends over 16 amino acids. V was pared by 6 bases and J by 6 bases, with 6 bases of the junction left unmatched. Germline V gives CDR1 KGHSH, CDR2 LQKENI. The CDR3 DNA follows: TGTGCCAGCTCCTCCACGGGACTAGCGGGAGGCAATGAGCAGTTCTTC. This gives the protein CASSSTGLAGGNEQFF.

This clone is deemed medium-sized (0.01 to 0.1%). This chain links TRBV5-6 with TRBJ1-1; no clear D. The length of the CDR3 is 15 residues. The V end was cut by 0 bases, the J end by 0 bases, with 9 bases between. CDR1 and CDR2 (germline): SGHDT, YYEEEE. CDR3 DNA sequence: TGTGCCAGCAGCTTGGTACAAGGCGTGAACACTGAAGCTTTCTTT. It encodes CASSLVQGVNTEAFF.

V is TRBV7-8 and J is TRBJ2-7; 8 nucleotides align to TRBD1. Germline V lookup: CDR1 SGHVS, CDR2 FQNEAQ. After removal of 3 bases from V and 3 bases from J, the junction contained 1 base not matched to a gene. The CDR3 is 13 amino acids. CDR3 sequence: CASSFGTGYEQYF. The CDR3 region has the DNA TGTGCCAGCAGCTTCGGGACAGGCTACGAGCAGTACTTC.

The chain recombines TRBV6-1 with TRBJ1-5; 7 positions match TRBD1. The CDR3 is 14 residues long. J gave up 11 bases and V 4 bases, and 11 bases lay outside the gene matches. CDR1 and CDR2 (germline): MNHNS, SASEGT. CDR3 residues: CASSVQGPSKTQHF. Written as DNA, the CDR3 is TGTGCCAGCAGTGTACAGGGGCCTTCGAAGACCCAGCATTTT.

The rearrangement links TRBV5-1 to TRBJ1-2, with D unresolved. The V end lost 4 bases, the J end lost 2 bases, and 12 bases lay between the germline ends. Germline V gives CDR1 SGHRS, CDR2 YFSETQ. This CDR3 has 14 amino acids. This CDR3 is CASSLSGGNYGYTF. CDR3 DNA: TGCGCCAGCAGCCTAAGCGGCGGAAACTATGGCTACACCTTC.

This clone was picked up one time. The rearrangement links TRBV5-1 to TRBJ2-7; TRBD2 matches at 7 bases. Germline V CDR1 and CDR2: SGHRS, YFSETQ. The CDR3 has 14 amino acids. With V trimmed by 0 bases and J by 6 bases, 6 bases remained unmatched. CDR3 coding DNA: TGCGCCAGCAGCTTGGATCCCGGGAGGCTCGAGCAGTACTTC. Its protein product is CASSLDPGRLEQYF.

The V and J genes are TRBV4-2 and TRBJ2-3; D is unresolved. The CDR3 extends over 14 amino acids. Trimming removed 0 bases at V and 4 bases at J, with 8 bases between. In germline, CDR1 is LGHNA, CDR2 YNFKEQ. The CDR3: CASSQENGADTQYF. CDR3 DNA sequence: TGTGCCAGCAGCCAAGAAAACGGCGCAGATACGCAGTATTTT.

CDR3: CATSGPLGVTDGETQYF. The CDR3 nucleotides read TGTGCCACCAGCGGTCCCCTCGGGGTCACAGATGGGGAGACCCAGTACTTC. This chain links TRBV15 with TRBJ2-5; possibly TRBD2 for D (5 bases). V was trimmed by 5 bases and J by 5 bases, leaving 24 bases between them. CDR3 length equals 17 residues. Looked up from germline, CDR1 is LNHNV and CDR2 is YYDKDF (reference sequence).

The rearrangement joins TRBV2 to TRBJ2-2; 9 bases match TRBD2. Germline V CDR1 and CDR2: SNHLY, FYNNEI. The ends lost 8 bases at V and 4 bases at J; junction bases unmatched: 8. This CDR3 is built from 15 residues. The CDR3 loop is CASQREVGSTGELFF. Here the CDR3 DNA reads TGTGCCAGCCAGCGGGAGGTGGGGTCCACCGGGGAGCTGTTTTTT.

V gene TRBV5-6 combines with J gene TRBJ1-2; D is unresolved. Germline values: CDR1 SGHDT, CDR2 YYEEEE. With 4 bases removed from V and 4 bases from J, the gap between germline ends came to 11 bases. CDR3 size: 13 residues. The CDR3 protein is CASSPGRSYGYTF. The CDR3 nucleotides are TGTGCCAGCAGCCCCGGCAGAAGCTATGGCTACACCTTC.

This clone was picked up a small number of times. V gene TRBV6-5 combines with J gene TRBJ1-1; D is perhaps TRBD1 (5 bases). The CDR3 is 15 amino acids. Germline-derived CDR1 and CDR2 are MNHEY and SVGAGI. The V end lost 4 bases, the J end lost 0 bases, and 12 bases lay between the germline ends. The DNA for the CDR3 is TGTGCCAGCAGTTCGCCGACAGACATGAACACTGAAGCTTTCTTT. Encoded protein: CASSSPTDMNTEAFF.

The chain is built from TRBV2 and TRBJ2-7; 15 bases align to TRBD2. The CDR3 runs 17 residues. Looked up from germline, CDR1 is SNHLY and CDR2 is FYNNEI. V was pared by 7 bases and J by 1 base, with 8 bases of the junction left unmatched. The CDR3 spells CASTTGLAGGISYEQYF. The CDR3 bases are TGTGCCAGCACCACGGGACTAGCGGGAGGAATTTCCTACGAGCAGTACTTC.

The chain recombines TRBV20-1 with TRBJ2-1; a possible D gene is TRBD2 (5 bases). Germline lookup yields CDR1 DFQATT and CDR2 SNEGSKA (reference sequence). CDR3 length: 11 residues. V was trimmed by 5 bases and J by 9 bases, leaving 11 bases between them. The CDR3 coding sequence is TGCAGTGCTGGAGGAGAACCTGAGCAGTTCTTC. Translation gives CSAGGEPEQFF.

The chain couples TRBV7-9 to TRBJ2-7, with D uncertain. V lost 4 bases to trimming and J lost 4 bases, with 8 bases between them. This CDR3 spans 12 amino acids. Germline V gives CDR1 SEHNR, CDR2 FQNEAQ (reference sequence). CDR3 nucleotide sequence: TGTGCCAGCAGCTCCAATCAGTACGAGCAGTACTTC. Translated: CASSSNQYEQYF.

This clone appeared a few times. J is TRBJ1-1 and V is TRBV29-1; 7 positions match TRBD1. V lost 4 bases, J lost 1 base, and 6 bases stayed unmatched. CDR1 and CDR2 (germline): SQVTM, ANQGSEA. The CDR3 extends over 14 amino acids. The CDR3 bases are TGCAGCGTTGGGTCGGGACAGCCGAACACTGAAGCTTTCTTT. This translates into CSVGSGQPNTEAFF.

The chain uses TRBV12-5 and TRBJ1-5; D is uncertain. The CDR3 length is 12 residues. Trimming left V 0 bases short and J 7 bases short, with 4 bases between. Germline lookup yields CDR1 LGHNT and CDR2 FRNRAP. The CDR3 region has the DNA TGTGCTAGTGGTTTGGTGGCACAGCCCCAGCATTTT. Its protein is CASGLVAQPQHF.

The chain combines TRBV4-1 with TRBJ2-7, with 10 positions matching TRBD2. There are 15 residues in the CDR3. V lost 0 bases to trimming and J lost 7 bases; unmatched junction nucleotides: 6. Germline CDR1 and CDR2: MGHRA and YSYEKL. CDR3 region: CASSQERTSGTEQYF. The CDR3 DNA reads TGCGCCAGCAGCCAAGAGAGGACTAGCGGTACAGAGCAGTACTTC.